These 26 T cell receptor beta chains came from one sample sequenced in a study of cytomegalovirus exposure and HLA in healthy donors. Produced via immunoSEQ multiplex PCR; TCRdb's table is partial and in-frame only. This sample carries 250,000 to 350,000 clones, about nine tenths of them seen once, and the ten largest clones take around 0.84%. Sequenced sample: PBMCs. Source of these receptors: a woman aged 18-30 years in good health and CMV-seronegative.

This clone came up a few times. The DNA for the CDR3 is TGTGCCATCCAACAGGGGGCCAGTAACACTGAAGCTTTCTTT. Its translation is CAIQQGASNTEAFF. This chain connects TRBV10-3 to TRBJ1-1; 9 nucleotides match TRBD1. CDR1 ENHRY and CDR2 SYGVKD come from the germline V gene. The CDR3 covers 14 residues. The J segment lost 2 bases and the V segment lost 8 bases, leaving 6 bases of the junction unmatched.

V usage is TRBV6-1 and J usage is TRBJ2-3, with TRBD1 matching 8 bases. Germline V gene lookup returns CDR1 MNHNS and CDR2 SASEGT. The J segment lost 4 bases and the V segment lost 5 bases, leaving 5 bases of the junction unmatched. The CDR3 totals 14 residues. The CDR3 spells CASSNQGASDTQYF. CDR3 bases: TGTGCCAGCAGTAACCAGGGGGCTTCAGATACGCAGTATTTT.

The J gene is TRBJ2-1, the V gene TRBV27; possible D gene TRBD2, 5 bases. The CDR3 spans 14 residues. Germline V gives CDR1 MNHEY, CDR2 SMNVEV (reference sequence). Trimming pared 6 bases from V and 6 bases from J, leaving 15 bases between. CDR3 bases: TGTGCCAGCAGCCTCGGACTCCACATCAATGAGCAGTTCTTC. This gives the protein CASSLGLHINEQFF.

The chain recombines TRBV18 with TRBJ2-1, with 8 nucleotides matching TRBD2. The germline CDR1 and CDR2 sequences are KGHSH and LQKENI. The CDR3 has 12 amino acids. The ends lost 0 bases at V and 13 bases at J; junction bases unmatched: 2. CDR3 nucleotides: TGTGCCAGCTCACCACCCGGACTAGCCCAGTTCTTC. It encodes CASSPPGLAQFF.

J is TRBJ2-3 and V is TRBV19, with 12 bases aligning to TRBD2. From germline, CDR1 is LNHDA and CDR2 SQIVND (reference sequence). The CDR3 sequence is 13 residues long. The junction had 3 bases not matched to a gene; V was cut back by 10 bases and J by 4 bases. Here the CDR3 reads CATTSGSSDTQYF. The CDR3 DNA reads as TGTGCCACGACTAGCGGGAGCTCAGATACGCAGTATTTT.

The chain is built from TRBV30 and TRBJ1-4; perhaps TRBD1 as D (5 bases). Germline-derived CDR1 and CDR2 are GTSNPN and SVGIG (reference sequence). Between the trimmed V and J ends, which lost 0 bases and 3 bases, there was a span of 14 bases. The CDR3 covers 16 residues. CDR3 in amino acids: CAWSVVGQGANEKLFF. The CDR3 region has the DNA TGTGCCTGGAGTGTGGTCGGGCAGGGCGCTAATGAAAAACTGTTTTTT.

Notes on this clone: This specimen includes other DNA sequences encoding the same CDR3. The CDR3 bases are TGTGCCAGCAGCTTGACGGGACAGGGGAATGAAAAACTGTTTTTT. Its translation is CASSLTGQGNEKLFF. This sequence joins TRBV7-9 and TRBJ1-4; 10 nucleotides align to TRBD1. With V trimmed by 3 bases and J by 5 bases, 3 bases remained unmatched. The CDR3 consists of 15 residues. Germline loops: CDR1 SEHNR, CDR2 FQNEAQ (reference sequence).

The CDR3 DNA sequence: TGCGCCAGCAGCCCCCAAGGGGGACCCCGTCCGTCCTACGAGCAGTACTTC. Translated, it gives CASSPQGGPRPSYEQYF. The chain is built from TRBV4-1 and TRBJ2-7, with a possible D match to TRBD1 (6 bases). There are 17 residues in the CDR3. Deletions cut 4 bases from V and 1 base from J, with 20 bases between. CDR1 is MGHRA, CDR2 YSYEKL, per germline.

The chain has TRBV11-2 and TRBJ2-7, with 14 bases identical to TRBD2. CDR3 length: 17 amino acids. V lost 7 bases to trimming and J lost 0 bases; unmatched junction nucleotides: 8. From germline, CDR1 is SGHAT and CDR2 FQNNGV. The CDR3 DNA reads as TGTGCCAGCACAGGGACTAGCGGGAGCAGGAGCTCCTACGAGCAGTACTTC. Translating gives CASTGTSGSRSSYEQYF.

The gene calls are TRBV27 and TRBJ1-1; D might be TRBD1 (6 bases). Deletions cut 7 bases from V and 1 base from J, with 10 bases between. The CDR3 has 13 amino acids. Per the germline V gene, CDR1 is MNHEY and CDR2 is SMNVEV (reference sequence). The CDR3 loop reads CASKYRENTEAFF. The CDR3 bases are TGTGCCAGCAAATACAGGGAGAACACTGAAGCTTTCTTT.

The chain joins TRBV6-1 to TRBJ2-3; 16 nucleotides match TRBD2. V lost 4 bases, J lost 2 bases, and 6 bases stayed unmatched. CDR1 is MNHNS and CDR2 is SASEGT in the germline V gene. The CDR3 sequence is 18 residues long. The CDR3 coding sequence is TGTGCCAGCAGTGCGGGACTAGCGGGAGGGACCGCCACAGATACGCAGTATTTT. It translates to CASSAGLAGGTATDTQYF.

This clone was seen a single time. CDR3 region: CASSLGSAGEETQYF. In nucleotides, the CDR3 is TGTGCCAGCAGTTTAGGGTCAGCCGGGGAAGAGACCCAGTACTTC. V is TRBV27 and J is TRBJ2-5, with D tentatively TRBD2 (5 bases). The CDR3 has 15 amino acids. From germline, CDR1 is MNHEY and CDR2 SMNVEV (reference sequence). V shed 2 bases and J shed 3 bases, with 13 bases lying between them.

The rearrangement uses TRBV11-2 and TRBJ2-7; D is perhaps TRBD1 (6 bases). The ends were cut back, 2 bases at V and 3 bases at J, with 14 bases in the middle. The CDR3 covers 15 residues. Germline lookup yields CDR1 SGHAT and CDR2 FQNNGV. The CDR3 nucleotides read TGTGCCAGCAGCTTAAGTGGGACACCTCACTACGAGCAGTACTTC. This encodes CASSLSGTPHYEQYF.

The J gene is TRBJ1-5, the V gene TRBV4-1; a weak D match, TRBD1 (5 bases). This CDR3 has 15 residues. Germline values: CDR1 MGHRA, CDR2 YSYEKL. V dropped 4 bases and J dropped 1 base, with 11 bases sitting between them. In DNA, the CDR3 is TGCGCCAGCAGCCGAGGACAACTAAGCAATCAGCCCCAGCATTTT. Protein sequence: CASSRGQLSNQPQHF.

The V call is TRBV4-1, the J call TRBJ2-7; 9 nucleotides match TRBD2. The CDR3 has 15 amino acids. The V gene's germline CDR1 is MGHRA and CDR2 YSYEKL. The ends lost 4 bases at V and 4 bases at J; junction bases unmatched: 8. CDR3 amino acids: CASSLGLAGPYEQYF. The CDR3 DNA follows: TGCGCCAGCAGCCTTGGGCTAGCGGGACCTTACGAGCAGTACTTC.

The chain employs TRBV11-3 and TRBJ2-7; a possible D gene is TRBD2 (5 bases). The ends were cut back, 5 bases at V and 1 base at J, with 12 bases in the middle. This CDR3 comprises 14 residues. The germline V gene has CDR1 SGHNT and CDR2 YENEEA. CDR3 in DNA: TGTGCCAGCAGCCCCGAGTCGGGATCCTACGAGCAGTACTTC. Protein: CASSPESGSYEQYF.

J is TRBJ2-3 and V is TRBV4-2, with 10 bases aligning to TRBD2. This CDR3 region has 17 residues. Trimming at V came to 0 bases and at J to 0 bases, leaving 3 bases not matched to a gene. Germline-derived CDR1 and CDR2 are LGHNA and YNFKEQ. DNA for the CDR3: TGTGCCAGCAGCCAAGAGGCTAGCGGGAGTAGCACAGATACGCAGTATTTT. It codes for CASSQEASGSSTDTQYF.

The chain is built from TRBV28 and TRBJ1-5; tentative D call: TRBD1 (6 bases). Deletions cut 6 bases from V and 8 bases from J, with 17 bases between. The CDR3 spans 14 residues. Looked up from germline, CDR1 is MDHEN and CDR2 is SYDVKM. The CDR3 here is CASRSGQPGEPQHF. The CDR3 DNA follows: TGTGCCAGCAGATCCGGACAGCCAGGGGAGCCCCAGCATTTT.

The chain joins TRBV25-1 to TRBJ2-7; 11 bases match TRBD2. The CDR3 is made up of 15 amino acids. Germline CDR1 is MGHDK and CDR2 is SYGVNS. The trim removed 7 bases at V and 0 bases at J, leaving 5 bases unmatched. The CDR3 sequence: CASTGTSGSSYEQYF. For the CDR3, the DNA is TGTGCCAGCACTGGGACTAGCGGAAGCTCCTACGAGCAGTACTTC.

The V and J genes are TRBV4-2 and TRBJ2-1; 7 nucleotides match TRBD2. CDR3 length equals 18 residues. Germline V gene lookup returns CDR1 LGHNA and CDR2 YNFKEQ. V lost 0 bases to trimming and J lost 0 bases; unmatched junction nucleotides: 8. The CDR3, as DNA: TGTGCCAGCAGCCAAGATACTCAAGCGGGACGCTCCTACAATGAGCAGTTCTTC. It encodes CASSQDTQAGRSYNEQFF.

The CDR3 protein is CASSEGTHTDTQYF. CDR3 bases: TGTGCCAGCAGTGAGGGGACACATACAGATACGCAGTATTTT. This rearrangement joins TRBV2 to TRBJ2-3; tentatively, D is TRBD1 (6 bases). Per the germline V gene, CDR1 is SNHLY and CDR2 is FYNNEI. This CDR3 region has 14 residues. V was cut by 3 bases and J by 3 bases, with 10 bases left in between.

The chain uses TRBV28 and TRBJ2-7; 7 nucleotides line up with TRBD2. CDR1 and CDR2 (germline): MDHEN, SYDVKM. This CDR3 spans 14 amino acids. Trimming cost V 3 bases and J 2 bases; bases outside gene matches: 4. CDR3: CASSFQREPYEQYF. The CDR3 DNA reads TGTGCCAGCAGTTTCCAGCGGGAACCCTACGAGCAGTACTTC.

CDR3 bases: TGTGCCACCAGCAGAGTGTGGACAGGGGGGGAGACCCAGTACTTC. It encodes CATSRVWTGGETQYF. The rearrangement links TRBV15 to TRBJ2-5, with TRBD1 identical over 10 bases. V shed 1 base and J 5 bases; nucleotides not matched to a gene: 4. The CDR3 is 15 residues long. CDR1 LNHNV and CDR2 YYDKDF come from the germline V gene (reference sequence).

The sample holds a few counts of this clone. CDR3 sequence: CASSPETGTYEQYF. In DNA, the CDR3 is TGCGCCAGCAGCCCAGAGACAGGGACCTACGAGCAGTACTTC. V and J are TRBV4-3 and TRBJ2-7; 7 nucleotides align to TRBD1. J was trimmed by 2 bases and V by 4 bases; bases with no gene match: 5. The V gene's germline CDR1 is LGHNA and CDR2 YSLEER. This CDR3 comprises 14 residues.

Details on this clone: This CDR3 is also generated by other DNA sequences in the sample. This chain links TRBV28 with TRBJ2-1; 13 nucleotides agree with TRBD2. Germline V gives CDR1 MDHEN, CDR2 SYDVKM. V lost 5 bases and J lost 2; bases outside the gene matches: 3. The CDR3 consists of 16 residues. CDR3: CASSPGLAGAYNEQFF. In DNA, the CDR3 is TGTGCCAGCAGTCCCGGACTAGCGGGAGCCTACAATGAGCAGTTCTTC.

CDR3 loop: CASSLGTGGNTEAFF. In DNA form, the CDR3 reads TGTGCCAGCAGCCTAGGGACAGGAGGGAACACTGAAGCTTTCTTT. V usage is TRBV7-8 and J usage is TRBJ1-1, with 8 nucleotides matching TRBD1. J gave up 1 base and V 5 bases, and 6 bases lay outside the gene matches. Germline V lookup: CDR1 SGHVS, CDR2 FQNEAQ. The CDR3 spans 15 residues. The full variable domain, with the rest looked up from reference TRBV7-8 and TRBJ1-1, is GAGVSQSPRYKVAKRGQDVALRCDPISGHVSLFWYQQALGQGPEFLTYFQNEAQLDKSGLPSDRFFAERPEGSVSTLKIQRTQQEDSAVYLCASSLGTGGNTEAFFGQGTRLTVV.